Below, 31 T cell receptor beta chains from the same sample are listed, as sequenced in a study of T cell responses to AZD1222 COVID-19 vaccine. The protocol was immunoSEQ multiplex PCR, while the TCRdb copy is restricted to in-frame clones and leaves out a portion. The sample contains some 120,000 clones, around 90% of which appear only once. The material was peripheral blood, obtained on day 0 of AZD1222 vaccination. These receptors were collected from an adult in good health.

The gene calls are TRBV5-6 and TRBJ2-5; 7 nucleotides agree with TRBD1. Trimming cost V 3 bases and J 5 bases; bases outside gene matches: 7. The CDR3 contains 14 residues. The germline V gene encodes CDR1 SGHDT and CDR2 YYEEEE. CDR3 DNA: TGTGCCAGCAGCTACCGGACAGGCCTGGAGACCCAGTACTTC. Protein sequence: CASSYRTGLETQYF.

V is TRBV30 and J is TRBJ1-5; D remains unclear. Germline V gene data show CDR1 as GTSNPN and CDR2 as SVGIG (reference sequence). The CDR3 length is 14 residues. V lost 1 base to trimming and J lost 0 bases, with 7 bases between them. DNA of the CDR3: TGTGCCTGGAGTGAAGGTTATAGCAATCAGCCCCAGCATTTT. Translating gives CAWSEGYSNQPQHF.

V gene TRBV30 combines with J gene TRBJ2-5; D possibly corresponds to TRBD2 (5 bases). V was clipped by 5 bases and J by 5 bases, with 9 bases between them. CDR1 is GTSNPN and CDR2 is SVGIG in the germline V gene (reference sequence). There are 11 residues in the CDR3. This CDR3 is CAWERAETQYF. The CDR3 DNA is TGTGCCTGGGAGAGGGCGGAGACCCAGTACTTC.

The V gene is TRBV19, the J gene TRBJ1-5, with TRBD1 identical over 8 bases. This CDR3 spans 16 amino acids. With V trimmed by 5 bases and J by 3 bases, 9 bases remained unmatched. Germline CDR1 is LNHDA and CDR2 is SQIVND (reference sequence). CDR3: CASSDSGQGYNQPQHF. CDR3 coding DNA: TGTGCCAGTAGTGATAGCGGACAGGGTTACAATCAGCCCCAGCATTTT.

The chain uses TRBV25-1 and TRBJ2-7; D is possibly TRBD1 or TRBD2 (5 bases each). The CDR3 loop spans 12 amino acids. With 1 base removed from V and 5 bases from J, the gap between germline ends came to 6 bases. Germline CDR1 reads MGHDK; CDR2 reads SYGVNS. Here the CDR3 reads CASSEWGNEQYF. CDR3 nucleotides: TGTGCCAGCAGTGAATGGGGGAACGAGCAGTACTTC.

This clone was detected only a few times. The chain carries TRBV29-1 and TRBJ2-7; TRBD2 agrees at 7 bases. J lost 7 bases, V lost 7 bases, and 10 bases had no gene match. The CDR3 runs 12 residues. Looked up from germline, CDR1 is SQVTM and CDR2 is ANQGSEA. CDR3: CSGQGLRGEQYF. As DNA, the CDR3 is TGCAGCGGTCAGGGACTACGAGGGGAGCAGTACTTC.

This clone has a handful of counts. The CDR3 nucleotides read TGTGCCTGGACGGACAGGCCCTACGAGCAGTACTTC. Translating gives CAWTDRPYEQYF. This chain joins TRBV30 and TRBJ2-7; 7 bases line up with TRBD1. Germline V gene lookup returns CDR1 GTSNPN and CDR2 SVGIG (reference sequence). This CDR3 spans 12 amino acids. Trimming at V came to 4 bases and at J to 2 bases, leaving 2 bases not matched to a gene.

The rearrangement joins TRBV15 to TRBJ1-5; D may be TRBD1 (6 bases). V lost 4 bases, J lost 4 bases, and 23 bases lay in between. Germline values: CDR1 LNHNV, CDR2 YYDKDF (reference sequence). There are 18 residues in the CDR3. The CDR3 coding sequence is TGTGCCACCAGCATCTTACCTAGGGGGGGGATTATTAATCAGCCCCAGCATTTT. The encoded protein is CATSILPRGGIINQPQHF.

J is TRBJ1-5 and V is TRBV6-5; D is possibly TRBD1 (5 bases). Germline values: CDR1 MNHEY, CDR2 SVGAGI. V gave up 0 bases and J gave up 6 bases, with 12 bases separating them. This CDR3 has 15 amino acids. The CDR3 DNA reads TGTGCCAGCAGTTACTCTGCAGGGACGGGTCAGCCCCAGCATTTT. The encoded protein is CASSYSAGTGQPQHF.

This clone was observed once. The chain employs TRBV10-1 and TRBJ2-1, with TRBD2 matching over 10 bases. The CDR3 is made up of 17 amino acids. Germline CDR1 reads WNHNN; CDR2 reads SYGVQD (reference sequence). V gave up 2 bases and J gave up 1 base; unmatched junction bases: 5. The CDR3 reads CASSETSGAGSYNEQFF. Written as DNA, the CDR3 is TGCGCCAGCAGTGAGACTAGCGGGGCGGGTTCCTACAATGAGCAGTTCTTC.

This clone occurred once. The V call is TRBV5-1, the J call TRBJ2-1; 13 bases line up with TRBD2. The ends lost 4 bases at V and 8 bases at J; junction bases unmatched: 9. Germline loops: CDR1 SGHRS, CDR2 YFSETQ. CDR3 size: 16 residues. The CDR3 reads CASSPRTSGSLHEQFF. CDR3 in DNA: TGCGCCAGCAGCCCCCGGACTAGCGGGAGTCTTCATGAGCAGTTCTTC.

This clone is a singleton in its sample. V gene TRBV7-9 combines with J gene TRBJ2-2; TRBD1 might be the D (5 bases). CDR3 length equals 17 residues. Trimming took off 1 base at V and 1 base at J, with 13 bases between the two ends. Per the germline V gene, CDR1 is SEHNR and CDR2 is FQNEAQ (reference sequence). CDR3 protein: CASSLDRDRWNTGELFF. CDR3 DNA: TGTGCCAGCAGCTTAGATCGTGACAGATGGAACACCGGGGAGCTGTTTTTT.

The chain links TRBV5-1 to TRBJ1-6; D perhaps matches TRBD1 (5 bases). The CDR3 covers 16 residues. Trimming shortened V by 4 bases and J by 5 bases, and 16 bases separated the two germline ends. Looked up from germline, CDR1 is SGHRS and CDR2 is YFSETQ. The chain's CDR3 is CASSQNAGPNNSPLHF. The CDR3 DNA reads TGCGCCAGCAGCCAGAACGCAGGGCCCAATAATTCACCCCTCCACTTT.

This chain joins TRBV6-1 and TRBJ2-3; 14 nucleotides match TRBD2. The germline gives CDR1 MNHNS, CDR2 SASEGT. The CDR3 has 15 residues. V was pared by 3 bases and J by 8 bases, with 4 bases of the junction left unmatched. The chain's CDR3 is CASSDPGLAGVTQYF. The CDR3, as DNA: TGTGCCAGCAGTGACCCGGGACTAGCGGGAGTTACGCAGTATTTT.

This clone showed up just a few times. The gene calls are TRBV18 and TRBJ1-1; weak D call: TRBD1 (5 bases). CDR1 is KGHSH, CDR2 LQKENI, per germline. The V and J ends lost 6 bases and 1 base respectively, with 9 bases between them. The length of the CDR3 is 13 residues. The chain's CDR3 is CASSRGGNTEAFF. CDR3 nucleotide sequence: TGTGCCAGCTCCCGTGGGGGGAACACTGAAGCTTTCTTT.

This sequence joins TRBV4-3 and TRBJ1-1; 8 bases are a match to TRBD1. CDR1 and CDR2 (germline): LGHNA, YSLEER. The CDR3 length is 15 residues. Trimming at V came to 0 bases and at J to 4 bases, leaving 4 bases not matched to a gene. In DNA, the CDR3 is TGCGCCAGCAGCCAAGATTGGACAGGGATCACTGAAGCTTTCTTT. Translated: CASSQDWTGITEAFF.

This chain connects TRBV27 to TRBJ2-7; 7 nucleotides match TRBD2. This CDR3 contains 16 residues. Trimming cost V 5 bases and J 0 bases; bases outside gene matches: 10. CDR1 and CDR2 from the germline V gene are MNHEY and SMNVEV (reference sequence). The CDR3 DNA is TGTGCCAGCAGTGGTACGCGTAGCGGGTTCTCCTACGAGCAGTACTTC. Translation gives CASSGTRSGFSYEQYF.

The chain has TRBV27 and TRBJ2-7; D ambiguous. Trimming took off 6 bases at V and 1 base at J, with 16 bases between the two ends. Germline CDR1 MNHEY, CDR2 SMNVEV (reference sequence). The CDR3 extends over 15 amino acids. The CDR3 sequence is CASRLTDLLSYEQYF. The CDR3 DNA reads TGTGCCAGCAGGCTGACTGATCTTCTTTCCTACGAGCAGTACTTC.

The V call is TRBV5-4, the J call TRBJ1-4, with TRBD1 as a possible D gene (6 bases). V lost 4 bases to trimming and J lost 4 bases, with 20 bases between them. Germline V gene data show CDR1 as SGHNT and CDR2 as YYREEE (reference sequence). There are 17 residues in the CDR3. The CDR3 DNA follows: TGTGCCAGCAGCGTAAGATCTGTATACAGGGATAATGAAAAACTGTTTTTT. Amino acids: CASSVRSVYRDNEKLFF.

This chain connects TRBV5-6 to TRBJ2-7; possible D gene TRBD2, 5 bases. The CDR3 extends over 14 amino acids. The V gene's germline CDR1 is SGHDT and CDR2 YYEEEE. Trimming took off 4 bases at V and 7 bases at J, with 18 bases between the two ends. CDR3 in DNA: TGTGCCAGCAGCCCCGGGGTCGGGTTCCGGGAGCAGTACTTC. Translated: CASSPGVGFREQYF.

This chain joins TRBV10-2 and TRBJ2-5, with D tentatively TRBD2 (5 bases). CDR1 WSHSY and CDR2 SAAADI come from the germline V gene. Trimming cost V 6 bases and J 5 bases, with 13 bases left between them. This CDR3 has 13 amino acids. CDR3 sequence reads: CASRATSTETQYF. The CDR3 DNA sequence: TGCGCCAGCAGAGCCACTAGTACGGAGACCCAGTACTTC.

The chain has TRBV6-5 and TRBJ2-7, with 8 positions matching TRBD2. With 5 bases clipped from V and 4 bases from J, the junction kept 7 bases outside the gene matches. CDR3 length: 14 amino acids. Germline V CDR1 and CDR2: MNHEY, SVGAGI. The DNA for the CDR3 is TGTGCCAGCAGTCCGGGCGGGGGGATATACGAGCAGTACTTC. Translation gives CASSPGGGIYEQYF.

The V gene is TRBV5-1, the J gene TRBJ2-2; perhaps TRBD1 as D (5 bases). Germline CDR1 reads SGHRS; CDR2 reads YFSETQ. The length of the CDR3 is 15 residues. V was trimmed by 2 bases and J by 3 bases, leaving 11 bases between them. In DNA form, the CDR3 reads TGCGCCAGCAGCTTCAGGGCCTCGGACACCGGGGAGCTGTTTTTT. Residues: CASSFRASDTGELFF.

This clone appeared once. V is TRBV25-1 and J is TRBJ1-1; tentatively, D is TRBD1 (5 bases). The CDR3 covers 15 residues. The V end lost 1 base, the J end lost 3 bases, and 12 bases lay between the germline ends. Germline V gives CDR1 MGHDK, CDR2 SYGVNS. As DNA, the CDR3 is TGTGCCAGCAGTGAATCAGGGATCAGGGACACTGAAGCTTTCTTT. Translating it yields CASSESGIRDTEAFF. Supplemented by reference TRBV25-1 and TRBJ1-1, the full variable domain reads EADIYQTPRYLVIGTGKKITLECSQTMGHDKMYWYQQDPGMELHLIHYSYGVNSTEKGDLSSESTVSRIRTEHFPLTLESARPSHTSQYLCASSESGIRDTEAFFGQGTRLTVV.

The V call is TRBV18, the J call TRBJ1-3; D possibly corresponds to TRBD1 (5 bases). Germline V gives CDR1 KGHSH, CDR2 LQKENI. The V end was cut by 0 bases, the J end by 0 bases, with 9 bases between. The CDR3 runs to 16 residues. CDR3 nucleotides: TGTGCCAGCTCACCACCGGGGGGAATCTCTGGAAACACCATATATTTT. Protein product: CASSPPGGISGNTIYF.

This rearrangement joins TRBV28 to TRBJ1-1; tentative D call: TRBD1 (5 bases). Trimming removed 6 bases at V and 1 base at J, with 12 bases between. The CDR3 spans 14 residues. Germline V gene data show CDR1 as MDHEN and CDR2 as SYDVKM. The CDR3 protein is CASSRQRRNTEAFF. The CDR3 DNA is TGTGCCAGCAGCCGACAGAGGAGGAACACTGAAGCTTTCTTT.

This sequence joins TRBV5-5 and TRBJ2-3; 9 nucleotides line up with TRBD2. CDR3 length equals 15 residues. CDR1 SGHKS and CDR2 YYEKEE come from the germline V gene (reference sequence). Trimming took 4 bases from V and 0 from J; bases not matched to a gene: 3. The CDR3 DNA reads TGTGCCAGCAGCCGACTAGCGGCTAGCACAGATACGCAGTATTTT. It is translated as CASSRLAASTDTQYF.

The rearrangement links TRBV4-1 to TRBJ2-7, with TRBD1 matching over 8 bases. V dropped 5 bases and J dropped 4; count of bases not matched to a gene: 10. Germline V CDR1 and CDR2: MGHRA, YSYEKL. This CDR3 comprises 15 residues. The CDR3 bases are TGCGCCAGCAGCTCCCCGGACAGGGTTCGGTACGAGCAGTACTTC. Translation: CASSSPDRVRYEQYF.

The chain is built from TRBV28 and TRBJ1-1; D unclear. The CDR3 has 16 amino acids. The germline V and J ends were trimmed by 5 bases and 5 bases, with 21 bases remaining between them. CDR1 and CDR2 from the germline V gene are MDHEN and SYDVKM. CDR3 DNA: TGTGCCAGCAGTCCCCCCCCGGGCTCAGGCCGTACTGAAGCTTTCTTT. It specifies CASSPPPGSGRTEAFF.

This sequence joins TRBV12-3 or TRBV12-4 and TRBJ2-7, with 7 bases fitting TRBD1. The CDR3 sequence is 13 residues long. V lost 8 bases, J lost 0 bases, and 4 bases stayed unmatched. The CDR3 here is CASGDRISYEQYF. CDR3 sequence (DNA): TGTGCCAGCGGGGACAGAATCTCCTACGAGCAGTACTTC.

V usage is TRBV29-1 and J usage is TRBJ2-5; D tentatively reads TRBD1 or TRBD2 (5 bases each). Between the trimmed V and J ends, which lost 3 bases and 1 base, there was a span of 15 bases. From germline, CDR1 is SQVTM and CDR2 ANQGSEA. The CDR3 is made up of 15 amino acids. The CDR3 DNA is TGCAGCGTTGATCGAGGGAGAGGGGCCCAAGAGACCCAGTACTTC. Its protein is CSVDRGRGAQETQYF.